The present TCR beta chain was sequenced within a study of blood T cell repertoires in COVID-19. Here immunoSEQ multiplex PCR was the method, and the copy in TCRdb shows in-frame clones only, minus some. The sample has about 41,000 clones, 70% to 85% seen once; the top ten hold about 2.6%. This clone was counted a single time. V lost 0 bases and J lost 12, with 9 bases in between. The CDR3 is 11 amino acids. The germline CDR1 and CDR2 sequences are SGHKS and YYEKEE (reference sequence). Sequences were obtained from peripheral blood. The sequence was collected from a woman aged 55-70 years with acute or convalescent COVID-19. The chain has TRBV5-5 and TRBJ1-1; D unclear. The CDR3 reads CASSLGPRTFF. CDR3 bases: TGTGCCAGCAGCTTGGGACCCAGGACTTTCTTT.